The 27 T cell receptor beta chains below were found in one sample sequenced in a study of tumour-infiltrating T cells in Burkitt lymphoma. Using immunoSEQ multiplex PCR, the repertoire was profiled, and TCRdb retains in-frame clones only, with some absent. The data show around 1,500 clones, approximately 10% seen once. Sequences were obtained from tumor tissue. These receptor sequences come from a human donor with Burkitt lymphoma.

V gene TRBV9 combines with J gene TRBJ2-1; D remains ambiguous. Per the germline V gene, CDR1 is SGDLS and CDR2 is YYNGEE. This CDR3 contains 12 residues. With 4 bases removed from V and 5 bases from J, the gap between germline ends came to 7 bases. CDR3 in amino acids: CASSPTDNEQFF. CDR3 sequence (DNA): TGTGCCAGCAGCCCCACTGACAATGAGCAGTTCTTC.

The table lists this clone with a few counts. The chain couples TRBV6-1 to TRBJ1-2; D unclear. The CDR3 has 12 residues. V was clipped by 10 bases and J by 7 bases, with 16 bases between them. The germline V gene has CDR1 MNHNS and CDR2 SASEGT. The DNA for the CDR3 is TGTGCCAATTTACCTTCCTCGGGTGGCTACACCTTC. Its protein product is CANLPSSGGYTF.

This clone appeared a few times. The J gene is TRBJ2-3, the V gene TRBV4-2; D is unresolved. Trimming removed 5 bases from V and 2 bases from J, with 14 bases in between. The CDR3 covers 15 residues. Germline V gives CDR1 LGHNA, CDR2 YNFKEQ. CDR3 sequence: CASSDGPANTDTQYF. CDR3 nucleotides: TGTGCCAGCAGCGACGGGCCAGCCAACACAGATACGCAGTATTTT.

This clone was seen a handful of times. V is TRBV5-1 and J is TRBJ2-7; a possible D gene is TRBD1 (6 bases). V lost 5 bases to trimming and J lost 2 bases, with 17 bases between them. The CDR3 contains 15 residues. Germline-derived CDR1 and CDR2 are SGHRS and YFSETQ. The CDR3 bases are TGCGCCAGCAGTCCAGGGGCCCCGGTACCCTACGAGCAGTACTTC. Translating gives CASSPGAPVPYEQYF. The entire variable domain, with the rest obtained from reference TRBV5-1 and TRBJ2-7, is as follows: KAGVTQTPRYLIKTRGQQVTLSCSPISGHRSVSWYQQTPGQGLQFLFEYFSETQRNKGNFPGRFSGRQFSNSRSEMNVSTLELGDSALYLCASSPGAPVPYEQYFGPGTRLTVT.

This chain links TRBV18 with TRBJ2-7; TRBD2 matches 9 bases. J gave up 6 bases and V 3 bases, and 9 bases lay outside the gene matches. Germline lookup yields CDR1 KGHSH and CDR2 LQKENI. The CDR3 totals 15 residues. The CDR3 sequence: CASSPRAGGMGEQYF. The CDR3 nucleotides read TGTGCCAGCTCACCCCGAGCGGGAGGAATGGGCGAGCAGTACTTC. Drawing the rest from reference TRBV18 and TRBJ2-7, the complete variable domain is NAGVMQNPRHLVRRRGQEARLRCSPMKGHSHVYWYRQLPEEGLKFMVYLQKENIIDESGMPKERFSAEFPKEGPSILRIQQVVRGDSAAYFCASSPRAGGMGEQYFGPGTRLTVT.

V and J are TRBV11-2 and TRBJ2-1; D gene unclear. The ends were cut back, 1 base at V and 1 base at J, with 5 bases in the middle. The CDR3 is made up of 14 amino acids. The germline V gene has CDR1 SGHAT and CDR2 FQNNGV. For the CDR3, the DNA is TGTGCCAGCAGCTTAGCCGGGTCCTACAATGAGCAGTTCTTC. Translation: CASSLAGSYNEQFF.

The V call is TRBV29-1, the J call TRBJ2-3, with D perhaps TRBD1 or TRBD2 (5 bases each). The V gene lost 3 bases and the J gene lost 4 bases, with 14 bases spanning the gap. Germline V gene lookup returns CDR1 SQVTM and CDR2 ANQGSEA. This CDR3 has 14 residues. The CDR3 spells CSVDGRAGADTQYF. The CDR3 coding sequence is TGCAGCGTTGATGGCAGGGCGGGCGCAGATACGCAGTATTTT.

The table lists this clone with a few counts. The chain joins TRBV9 to TRBJ2-1; D could derive from TRBD1 or TRBD2 (7 bases each). CDR3 size: 16 residues. Trimming shortened V by 3 bases and J by 3 bases, and 16 bases separated the two germline ends. The germline V gene has CDR1 SGDLS and CDR2 YYNGEE. The CDR3 spells CASSAGGWDSYNEQFF. CDR3 nucleotides: TGTGCCAGCAGCGCCGGGGGGTGGGACAGCTACAATGAGCAGTTCTTC.

This clone was seen only a few times. For the CDR3, the DNA is TGTGCCTGGAACAGCATACTCTCCTACGAGCAGTACTTC. It encodes CAWNSILSYEQYF. The J gene is TRBJ2-7, the V gene TRBV30; D uncertain. This CDR3 has 13 residues. The V and J ends lost 4 bases and 0 bases respectively, with 10 bases between them. The germline V gene has CDR1 GTSNPN and CDR2 SVGIG (reference sequence). Drawing the rest from reference TRBV30 and TRBJ2-7, the complete variable domain is SQTIHQWPATLVQPVGSPLSLECTVEGTSNPNLYWYRQAAGRGLQLLFYSVGIGQISSEVPQNLSASRPQDRQFILSSKKLLLSDSGFYLCAWNSILSYEQYFGPGTRLTVT.

Only a few counts were recorded for this clone. The rearrangement uses TRBV4-1 and TRBJ1-1, with D possibly being TRBD1 (6 bases). The CDR3 extends over 14 amino acids. The ends were cut back, 3 bases at V and 7 bases at J, with 15 bases in the middle. Germline V gene sequence: CDR1 MGHRA, CDR2 YSYEKL. CDR3: CASSHRGQGIEAFF. The CDR3 region has the DNA TGCGCCAGCAGCCACAGGGGCCAGGGTATTGAAGCTTTCTTT.

The table lists this clone with a few counts. V gene TRBV2 combines with J gene TRBJ2-1, with 7 bases fitting TRBD2. V gave up 6 bases and J gave up 6 bases; unmatched junction bases: 11. The length of the CDR3 is 15 residues. CDR1 is SNHLY, CDR2 FYNNEI, per germline. This CDR3 is CASRLRDYSINEQFF. For the CDR3, the DNA is TGTGCCAGCAGACTCCGGGACTACTCCATCAATGAGCAGTTCTTC.

The V and J genes are TRBV7-6 and TRBJ2-7; D could derive from TRBD1 or TRBD2 (5 bases each). V lost 0 bases and J 0 bases, leaving 9 bases between the germline ends. There are 15 residues in the CDR3. Germline CDR1 and CDR2: SGHVS and FNYEAQ. CDR3 bases: TGTGCCAGCAGCTTAGCAGCAGGGACCTCCTACGAGCAGTACTTC. Translation gives CASSLAAGTSYEQYF.

The rearrangement joins TRBV6-5 to TRBJ2-2; D possibly corresponds to TRBD2 (5 bases). The germline CDR1 and CDR2 sequences are MNHEY and SVGAGI. The CDR3 sequence is 14 residues long. The V and J ends lost 6 bases and 7 bases respectively, with 15 bases between them. Written as DNA, the CDR3 is TGTGCCAGCAGGATTTGGGAGTCAGGCGGGGAGCTGTTTTTT. Translated: CASRIWESGGELFF.

This clone appeared a few times. The V and J genes are TRBV7-6 and TRBJ2-2; no definite D call. In germline, CDR1 is SGHVS, CDR2 FNYEAQ. V shed 0 bases and J shed 6 bases, with 5 bases lying between them. This CDR3 has 13 residues. For the CDR3, the DNA is TGTGCCAGCAGCTTAGCCTCATCCGGGGAGCTGTTTTTT. As protein: CASSLASSGELFF.

This clone was found a few times. The chain is built from TRBV7-9 and TRBJ2-7, with 8 bases that match TRBD2. Trimming removed 8 bases from V and 5 bases from J; junction bases left unmatched: 8. The CDR3 consists of 13 residues. Germline V gene lookup returns CDR1 SEHNR and CDR2 FQNEAQ (reference sequence). CDR3 residues: CASDRAGGNEQYF. CDR3 in DNA: TGTGCCAGCGATCGGGCGGGAGGAAACGAGCAGTACTTC.

Comments on this clone: One end of the junction varies from germline; a read error may be responsible. The rearrangement joins TRBV5-1 to TRBJ2-2, with D perhaps TRBD2 (5 bases). Germline V CDR1 and CDR2: SGHRS, YFSETQ. The length of the CDR3 is 15 residues. CDR3 coding DNA: TGCGCCAGCACTGATTTAAACAGCTACACCGGGGAACTGTTTTTT. Its protein product is CASTDLNSYTGELFF.

This clone was seen a handful of times. The chain has TRBV29-1 and TRBJ2-1, with 9 bases aligning to TRBD1. Losses at the gene ends were 2 bases for V and 5 bases for J; bases not matched to a gene: 10. This CDR3 comprises 16 residues. Per the germline V gene, CDR1 is SQVTM and CDR2 is ANQGSEA. The CDR3 sequence: CSVETPGQGTNNEQFF. As DNA, the CDR3 is TGCAGCGTTGAAACGCCGGGACAGGGAACAAACAATGAGCAGTTCTTC.

This clone has only a few counts. This chain connects TRBV5-5 to TRBJ2-7; D remains ambiguous. CDR3 length equals 17 residues. Deletions cut 0 bases from V and 1 base from J, with 17 bases between. Germline CDR1 reads SGHKS; CDR2 reads YYEKEE (reference sequence). CDR3 sequence reads: CASSLVHRGVLSYEQYF. Here the CDR3 DNA reads TGTGCCAGCAGCTTGGTCCATCGAGGCGTTCTGTCCTACGAGCAGTACTTC.

CDR3 bases: TGTGCCAGCAGCTGGACAGGGGGGAACACCGGGGAGCTGTTTTTT. This encodes CASSWTGGNTGELFF. The V gene is TRBV11-3, the J gene TRBJ2-2; TRBD1 matches 10 bases. Per germline, CDR1 SGHNT and CDR2 YENEEA. CDR3 length equals 15 residues. J was trimmed by 1 base and V by 4 bases; bases with no gene match: 0.

This clone occurred a few times. The chain carries TRBV6-5 and TRBJ1-2, with 10 bases fitting TRBD1. Germline V lookup: CDR1 MNHEY, CDR2 SVGAGI. Losses at the gene ends were 5 bases for V and 5 bases for J; bases not matched to a gene: 5. This CDR3 comprises 14 residues. The CDR3 is CASSVGQGDYGYTF. The DNA of the CDR3 is TGTGCCAGCAGTGTAGGACAGGGGGATTATGGCTACACCTTC.

This chain uses TRBV11-3 with TRBJ1-4; the D is unclear. The CDR3 extends over 12 amino acids. Looked up from germline, CDR1 is SGHNT and CDR2 is YENEEA. V was shortened by 0 bases and J by 10 bases, with 6 bases between the two germline ends. The CDR3, as DNA: TGTGCCAGCAGCTTAGACTCGGGAAAACTGTTTTTT. It specifies CASSLDSGKLFF.

This clone was seen a handful of times. V is TRBV11-2 and J is TRBJ1-2; D gene ambiguous. Germline V CDR1 and CDR2: SGHAT, FQNNGV. Trimming stripped 1 base from V and 2 bases from J, with 11 bases between. There are 15 residues in the CDR3. The CDR3 DNA reads as TGTGCCAGCAGCTTAGGGGGAGAGAAGAACTATGGCTACACCTTC. Amino acids: CASSLGGEKNYGYTF.

This clone was seen only a few times. CDR3 in DNA: TGCAGCGTTCCAGTGGGGACGGAATATGGCTACACCTTC. Amino acid sequence: CSVPVGTEYGYTF. The J gene is TRBJ1-2, the V gene TRBV29-1; D might be TRBD1 (5 bases). V was shortened by 5 bases and J by 5 bases, with 15 bases between the two germline ends. CDR1 SQVTM and CDR2 ANQGSEA come from the germline V gene. The CDR3 runs 13 residues.

This clone is classed as large. The rearrangement uses TRBV4-1 and TRBJ1-5, with 7 bases fitting TRBD1. There are 14 residues in the CDR3. V lost 0 bases, J lost 7 bases, and 3 bases stayed unmatched. CDR1 is MGHRA and CDR2 is YSYEKL in the germline V gene. CDR3 coding DNA: TGCGCCAGCAGCCAAGAGACAGGGTTCCAGCCCCAGCATTTT. This encodes CASSQETGFQPQHF.

This clone was observed a few times. The chain has TRBV5-1 and TRBJ1-2, with no clear D. CDR1 and CDR2 from the germline V gene are SGHRS and YFSETQ. The CDR3 contains 13 residues. Trimming took 5 bases from V and 3 from J, leaving 11 bases between them. This CDR3 is CASRVDRDYGYTF. DNA for the CDR3: TGCGCCAGCAGAGTAGACCGAGACTATGGCTACACCTTC.

The rearrangement joins TRBV6-5 to TRBJ2-2; 7 bases align to TRBD1. CDR3 length: 14 amino acids. The J segment lost 2 bases and the V segment lost 6 bases, leaving 3 bases of the junction unmatched. Germline CDR1 MNHEY, CDR2 SVGAGI. The CDR3 sequence is CASRTGLNTGELFF. CDR3 nucleotide sequence: TGTGCCAGCAGGACAGGGCTCAACACCGGGGAGCTGTTTTTT.

The chain couples TRBV5-4 to TRBJ2-5; D not certain. CDR3 length equals 13 residues. The V gene lost 4 bases and the J gene lost 1 base, with 8 bases spanning the gap. Germline V CDR1 and CDR2: SGHNT, YYREEE (reference sequence). CDR3 sequence (DNA): TGTGCCAGCAGCGGATATCCCCAAGAGACCCAGTACTTC. This translates into CASSGYPQETQYF.